Reported below is one TCR beta chain. TCRdb's copy holds only in-frame clones and misses some; the assay was immunoSEQ multiplex PCR. The sample consists of 100,000 to 150,000 clones, around 86% of them appearing once. These data belong to a study of blood T cell repertoires in COVID-19. Study background: The cDNA or gDNA used as material had been derived from T cells, B-cell-depleted T cells, or PBMCs.

J lost 0 bases, V lost 0 bases, and 3 bases had no gene match. Germline V CDR1 and CDR2: SGDLS, YYNGEE. The CDR3 runs 16 residues. This sequence originates from a woman aged 80 or over with acute or convalescent COVID-19. V and J are TRBV9 and TRBJ1-3; TRBD1 aligns across 7 bases. Material: peripheral blood. CDR3 loop: CASSVEAGGSGNTIYF. The CDR3 DNA sequence: TGTGCCAGCAGCGTAGAGGCAGGGGGCTCTGGAAACACCATATATTTT.